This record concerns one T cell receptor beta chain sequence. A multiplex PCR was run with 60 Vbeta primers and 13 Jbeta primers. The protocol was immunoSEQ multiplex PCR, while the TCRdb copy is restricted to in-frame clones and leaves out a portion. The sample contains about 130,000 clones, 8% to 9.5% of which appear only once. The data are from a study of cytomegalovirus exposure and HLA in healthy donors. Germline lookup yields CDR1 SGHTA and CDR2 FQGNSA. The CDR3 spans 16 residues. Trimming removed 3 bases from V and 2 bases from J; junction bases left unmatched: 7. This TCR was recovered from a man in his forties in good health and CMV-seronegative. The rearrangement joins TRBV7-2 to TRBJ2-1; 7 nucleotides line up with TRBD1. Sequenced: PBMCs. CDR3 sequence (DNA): TGTGCCAGCAGCTTCCAGACAGGGATAACCTACAATGAGCAGTTCTTC. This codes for CASSFQTGITYNEQFF.